The next 12 T cell receptor beta chains were all read from a single sample in a study of radiation and T cells in renal cell carcinoma. Time point given: blood 4 weeks post-SBRT, at nephrectomy. This sample's treatment: 15 Gy SBRT to primary tumor, nephrectomy 4 weeks later. Profiling relied on immunoSEQ multiplex PCR, and the TCRdb table lists in-frame clones only, not all of them. The data contain some 64,000 clones, around three quarters of them seen just once; the ten biggest clones take up approximately 6.8%. The material sequenced was blood, taken from a patient whose treatment included radiotherapy and nephrectomy. Receptors originate from a man aged 55-75 years with renal cell carcinoma.

V and J are TRBV27 and TRBJ2-7; 12 bases align to TRBD1. This CDR3 has 16 residues. Germline V gene sequence: CDR1 MNHEY, CDR2 SMNVEV (reference sequence). V trimming: 4 bases; J trimming: 4 bases; junction bases outside the gene matches: 8. CDR3 loop: CASSSPGTGGRYEQYF. The CDR3 nucleotides read TGTGCCAGCAGTTCACCCGGGACAGGGGGCAGGTACGAGCAGTACTTC.

The CDR3 DNA reads as TGTGCCAGCAGCTTGTTGGGGCGGGGCAGCAATCAGCCCCAGCATTTT. It translates to CASSLLGRGSNQPQHF. The chain has TRBV7-2 and TRBJ1-5; possibly TRBD1 for D (5 bases). This CDR3 spans 16 amino acids. V lost 3 bases to trimming and J lost 1 base, with 13 bases between them. The germline V gene encodes CDR1 SGHTA and CDR2 FQGNSA.

V and J are TRBV19 and TRBJ1-1, with a weak D call TRBD1 (5 bases). The CDR3 has 13 amino acids. Germline V gene lookup returns CDR1 LNHDA and CDR2 SQIVND (reference sequence). Trimming shortened V by 7 bases and J by 1 base, and 10 bases separated the two germline ends. The CDR3 DNA is TGTGCCAGTATCCGGGGCGCGAACACTGAAGCTTTCTTT. Protein product: CASIRGANTEAFF.

The rearrangement uses TRBV19 and TRBJ1-2; D might be TRBD1 (6 bases). There are 12 residues in the CDR3. V was clipped by 3 bases and J by 5 bases, with 7 bases between them. Germline V gene lookup returns CDR1 LNHDA and CDR2 SQIVND (reference sequence). In DNA, the CDR3 is TGTGCCAGTAGTATCGGACAGTATGGCTACACCTTC. The encoded protein is CASSIGQYGYTF.

The chain employs TRBV7-9 and TRBJ2-7; D is possibly TRBD2 (6 bases). Germline CDR1 SEHNR, CDR2 FQNEAQ (reference sequence). Trimming cost V 5 bases and J 5 bases, with 22 bases left between them. The CDR3 consists of 16 residues. In DNA, the CDR3 is TGTGCCAGCAGCGGGCGGGGCCCGAGACCAAAGGACGAGCAGTACTTC. Translating gives CASSGRGPRPKDEQYF.

This rearrangement joins TRBV19 to TRBJ2-3, with 12 nucleotides matching TRBD1. This CDR3 is built from 18 residues. With V trimmed by 7 bases and J by 3 bases, 14 bases remained unmatched. In germline, CDR1 is LNHDA, CDR2 SQIVND (reference sequence). In nucleotides, the CDR3 is TGTGCCAGTAATAATCTGGGACAGGGGGCCAGGGAGACAGATACGCAGTATTTT. Its translation is CASNNLGQGARETDTQYF.

The chain recombines TRBV6-6 with TRBJ2-1; 7 nucleotides agree with TRBD2. The CDR3 runs 11 residues. Germline CDR1 is MNHNY and CDR2 is SVGAGI (reference sequence). J was trimmed by 10 bases and V by 11 bases; bases with no gene match: 8. The CDR3 is CASAEAGEQFF. CDR3 nucleotides: TGTGCCTCGGCGGAAGCGGGGGAGCAGTTCTTC.

The J gene is TRBJ1-2, the V gene TRBV6-6; D may be TRBD1 (5 bases). Between the trimmed V and J ends, which lost 2 bases and 8 bases, there was a span of 15 bases. The CDR3 covers 14 residues. Germline assignment: CDR1 MNHNY and CDR2 SVGAGI (reference sequence). The CDR3 DNA is TGTGCCAGCAGTTACACTGGACTATCAGGGGGCTACACCTTC. Its translation is CASSYTGLSGGYTF.

CDR3 coding DNA: TGTGCCTGGAGTGTACAGGCTGTGAGTAATTCACCCCTCCACTTT. Translation gives CAWSVQAVSNSPLHF. This sequence joins TRBV30 and TRBJ1-6; D possibly corresponds to TRBD1 (5 bases). The V gene lost 0 bases and the J gene lost 6 bases, with 12 bases spanning the gap. Germline lookup yields CDR1 GTSNPN and CDR2 SVGIG (reference sequence). This CDR3 region has 15 residues.

The rearrangement joins TRBV6-1 to TRBJ2-2; tentatively, D is TRBD1 (5 bases). Germline-derived CDR1 and CDR2 are MNHNS and SASEGT. The CDR3 is 15 residues long. The V end was cut by 7 bases, the J end by 8 bases, with 20 bases between. The CDR3: CASTLEKGLVGELFF. CDR3 in DNA: TGTGCCAGCACCCTAGAGAAGGGGTTGGTAGGGGAGCTGTTTTTT.

The chain uses TRBV7-2 and TRBJ1-3, with 7 bases that match TRBD1. This CDR3 is 13 amino acids long. Trimming removed 10 bases from V and 2 bases from J; junction bases left unmatched: 5. The germline CDR1 and CDR2 sequences are SGHTA and FQGNSA. The CDR3 coding sequence is TGTGCCACCACGGGGACAGCTGGAAACACCATATATTTT. The encoded protein is CATTGTAGNTIYF.

This clone has a handful of counts. J is TRBJ1-1 and V is TRBV30; TRBD1 matches 7 bases. CDR1 is GTSNPN and CDR2 is SVGIG in the germline V gene (reference sequence). Unmatched junction bases numbered 7, after V lost 3 bases and J lost 3 bases. The CDR3 is made up of 14 amino acids. The DNA for the CDR3 is TGTGCCTGGAGAGCCTGGACAGGAGACACTGAAGCTTTCTTT. Translated, it gives CAWRAWTGDTEAFF.